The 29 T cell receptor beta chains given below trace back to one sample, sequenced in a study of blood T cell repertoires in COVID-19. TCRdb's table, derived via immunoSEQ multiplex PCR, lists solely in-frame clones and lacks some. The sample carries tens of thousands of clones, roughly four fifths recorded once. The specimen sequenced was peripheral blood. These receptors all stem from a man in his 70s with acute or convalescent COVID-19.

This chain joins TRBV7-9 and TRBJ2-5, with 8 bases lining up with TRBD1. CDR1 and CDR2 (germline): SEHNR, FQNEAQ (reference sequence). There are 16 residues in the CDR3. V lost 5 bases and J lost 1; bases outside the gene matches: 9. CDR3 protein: CASSGLQGGGQETQYF. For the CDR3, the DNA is TGTGCCAGCAGCGGCTTACAGGGGGGTGGCCAAGAGACCCAGTACTTC.

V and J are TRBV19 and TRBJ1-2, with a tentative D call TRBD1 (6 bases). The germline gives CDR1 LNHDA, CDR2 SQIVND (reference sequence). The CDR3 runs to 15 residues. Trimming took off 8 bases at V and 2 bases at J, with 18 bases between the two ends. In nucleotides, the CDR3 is TGTGCCAGTGGGTTTCCGGGACATTCGAACTATGGCTACACCTTC. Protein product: CASGFPGHSNYGYTF.

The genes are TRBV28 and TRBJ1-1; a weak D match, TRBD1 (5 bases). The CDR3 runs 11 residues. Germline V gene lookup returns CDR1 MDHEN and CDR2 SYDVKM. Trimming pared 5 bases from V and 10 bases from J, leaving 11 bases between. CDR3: CASSVVGGAFF. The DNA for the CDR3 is TGTGCCAGCAGTGTCGTGGGGGGAGCTTTCTTT.

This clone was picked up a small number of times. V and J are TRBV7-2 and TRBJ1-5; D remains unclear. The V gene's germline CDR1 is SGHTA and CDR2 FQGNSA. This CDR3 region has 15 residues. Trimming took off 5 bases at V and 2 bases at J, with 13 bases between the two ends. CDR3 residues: CASSTAPVGNQPQHF. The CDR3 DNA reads TGTGCCAGCAGCACAGCCCCAGTTGGCAATCAGCCCCAGCATTTT.

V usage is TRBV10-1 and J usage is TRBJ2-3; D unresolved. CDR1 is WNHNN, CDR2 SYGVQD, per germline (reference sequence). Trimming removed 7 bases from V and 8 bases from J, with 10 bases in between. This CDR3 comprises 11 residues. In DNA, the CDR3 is TGCGCCAGCAATGGTAACGGTACGCAGTATTTT. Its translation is CASNGNGTQYF.

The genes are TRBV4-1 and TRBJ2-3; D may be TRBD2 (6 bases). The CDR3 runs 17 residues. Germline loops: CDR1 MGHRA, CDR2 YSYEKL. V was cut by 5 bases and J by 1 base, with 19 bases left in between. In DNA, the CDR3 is TGCGCCAGCAGCTTAAGGGTCGGCGGGGTGGGCACAGATACGCAGTATTTT. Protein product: CASSLRVGGVGTDTQYF.

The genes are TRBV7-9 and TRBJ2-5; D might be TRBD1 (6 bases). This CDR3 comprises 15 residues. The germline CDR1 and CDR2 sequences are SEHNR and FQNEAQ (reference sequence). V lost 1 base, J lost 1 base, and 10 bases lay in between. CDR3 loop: CASSLVRGVQETQYF. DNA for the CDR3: TGTGCCAGCAGCTTAGTCAGGGGCGTCCAAGAGACCCAGTACTTC.

The DNA for the CDR3 is TGTGCCAGCAGCTTCCTTTCTAGGAACACTGAAGCTTTCTTT. It specifies CASSFLSRNTEAFF. The chain is built from TRBV7-2 and TRBJ1-1; D is unresolved. Germline loops: CDR1 SGHTA, CDR2 FQGNSA. The CDR3 loop spans 14 amino acids. Trimming left V 3 bases short and J 1 base short, with 9 bases between.

This chain's CDR3 is CASSQGTANYGYTF. In nucleotides, the CDR3 is TGTGCCAGCAGCCAAGGGACAGCTAACTATGGCTACACCTTC. This chain connects TRBV4-2 to TRBJ1-2; D perhaps matches TRBD1 (6 bases). Germline CDR1 reads LGHNA; CDR2 reads YNFKEQ. The CDR3 spans 14 residues. Trimming took 1 base from V and 0 from J, leaving 6 bases between them.

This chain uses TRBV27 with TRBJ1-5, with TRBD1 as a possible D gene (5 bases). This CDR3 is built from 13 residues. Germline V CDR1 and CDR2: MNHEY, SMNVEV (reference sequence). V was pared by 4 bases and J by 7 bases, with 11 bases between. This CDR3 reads CASSWGGRQPQHF. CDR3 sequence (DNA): TGTGCCAGCAGTTGGGGGGGGAGACAGCCCCAGCATTTT.

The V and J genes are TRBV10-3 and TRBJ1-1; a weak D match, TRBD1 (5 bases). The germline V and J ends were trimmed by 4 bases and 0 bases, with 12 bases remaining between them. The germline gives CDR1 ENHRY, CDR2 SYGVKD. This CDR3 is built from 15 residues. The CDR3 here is CAISVGGTMNTEAFF. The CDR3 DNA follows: TGTGCCATCAGTGTGGGGGGGACCATGAACACTGAAGCTTTCTTT.

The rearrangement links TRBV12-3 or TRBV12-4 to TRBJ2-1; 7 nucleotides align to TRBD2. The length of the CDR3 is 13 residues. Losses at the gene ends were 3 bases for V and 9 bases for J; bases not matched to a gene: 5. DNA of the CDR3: TGTGCCAGCAGTTTGGGGACTAAGCCTGAGCAGTTCTTC. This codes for CASSLGTKPEQFF.

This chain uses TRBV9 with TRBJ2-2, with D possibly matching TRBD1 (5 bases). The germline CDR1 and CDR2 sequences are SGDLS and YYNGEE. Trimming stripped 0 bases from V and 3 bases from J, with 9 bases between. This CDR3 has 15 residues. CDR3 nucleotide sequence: TGTGCCAGCAGCGTAGAAAGGGGATACACCGGGGAGCTGTTTTTT. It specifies CASSVERGYTGELFF.

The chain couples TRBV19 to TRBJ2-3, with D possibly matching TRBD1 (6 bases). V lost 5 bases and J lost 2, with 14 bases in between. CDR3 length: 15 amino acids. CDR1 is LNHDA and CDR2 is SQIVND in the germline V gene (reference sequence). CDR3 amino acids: CASSPRDRYTDTQYF. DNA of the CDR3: TGTGCCAGTAGTCCCCGTGACAGGTACACAGATACGCAGTATTTT.

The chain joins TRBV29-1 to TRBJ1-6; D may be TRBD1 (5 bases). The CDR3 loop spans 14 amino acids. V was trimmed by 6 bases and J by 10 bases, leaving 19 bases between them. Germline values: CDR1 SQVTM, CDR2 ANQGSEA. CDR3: CSVRASGIDSPLHF. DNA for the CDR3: TGCAGCGTCAGGGCTAGCGGAATAGACTCACCCCTCCACTTT.

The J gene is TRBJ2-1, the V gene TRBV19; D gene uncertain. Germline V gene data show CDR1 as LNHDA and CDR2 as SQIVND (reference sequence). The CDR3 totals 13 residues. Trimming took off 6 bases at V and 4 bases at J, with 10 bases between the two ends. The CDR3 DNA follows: TGTGCCAGTAGCTGGGCCATATACAATGAGCAGTTCTTC. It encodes CASSWAIYNEQFF.

Here the CDR3 DNA reads TGTGCCACCAGTGGCGTCCCGGGACAGGGAGGAAACTATGGCTACACCTTC. Its translation: CATSGVPGQGGNYGYTF. The chain recombines TRBV24-1 with TRBJ1-2, with 9 nucleotides matching TRBD1. The CDR3 runs 17 residues. V was clipped by 5 bases and J by 2 bases; unmatched bases: 11. Looked up from germline, CDR1 is KGHDR and CDR2 is SFDVKD.

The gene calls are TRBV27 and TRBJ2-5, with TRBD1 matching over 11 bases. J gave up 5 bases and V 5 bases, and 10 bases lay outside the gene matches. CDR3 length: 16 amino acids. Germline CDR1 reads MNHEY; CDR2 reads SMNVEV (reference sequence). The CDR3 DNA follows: TGTGCCAGCAGTGAATTTCGGACAGGGGGCCTGGAGACCCAGTACTTC. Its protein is CASSEFRTGGLETQYF.

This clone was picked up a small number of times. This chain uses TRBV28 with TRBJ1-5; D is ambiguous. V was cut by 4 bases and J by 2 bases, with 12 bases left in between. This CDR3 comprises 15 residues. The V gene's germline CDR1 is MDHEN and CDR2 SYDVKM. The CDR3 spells CASSYGLSGNQPQHF. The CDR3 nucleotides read TGTGCCAGCAGTTACGGACTTTCGGGCAATCAGCCCCAGCATTTT.

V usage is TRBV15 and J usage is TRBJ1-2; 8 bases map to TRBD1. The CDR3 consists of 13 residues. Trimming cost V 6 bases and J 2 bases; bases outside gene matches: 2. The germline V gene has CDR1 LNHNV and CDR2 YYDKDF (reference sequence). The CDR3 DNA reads TGTGCCACCAGTTCAGGGGGCAACTATGGCTACACCTTC. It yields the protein CATSSGGNYGYTF.

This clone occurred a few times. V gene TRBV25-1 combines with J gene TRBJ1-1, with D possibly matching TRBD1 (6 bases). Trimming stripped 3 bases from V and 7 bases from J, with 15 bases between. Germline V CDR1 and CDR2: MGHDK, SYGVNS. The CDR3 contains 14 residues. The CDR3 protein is CASSDPGTPFEAFF. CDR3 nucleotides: TGTGCCAGCAGTGATCCCGGGACACCGTTTGAAGCTTTCTTT.

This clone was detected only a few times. Here the CDR3 reads CASSPRDTAGLTQPQHF. In nucleotides, the CDR3 is TGTGCCAGCAGCCCCCGGGACACTGCTGGTCTTACTCAGCCCCAGCATTTT. The chain has TRBV4-2 and TRBJ1-5; D may be TRBD1 (6 bases). This CDR3 has 17 amino acids. V dropped 4 bases and J dropped 6 bases, with 22 bases sitting between them. Per germline, CDR1 LGHNA and CDR2 YNFKEQ.

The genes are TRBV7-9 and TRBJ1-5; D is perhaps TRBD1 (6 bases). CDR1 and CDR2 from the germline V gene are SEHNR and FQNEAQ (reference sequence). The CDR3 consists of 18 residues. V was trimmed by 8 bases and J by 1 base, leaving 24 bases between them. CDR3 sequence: CASRGGGGQRLSNQPQHF. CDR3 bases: TGTGCCAGCCGCGGCGGGGGGGGCCAGAGATTGAGCAATCAGCCCCAGCATTTT. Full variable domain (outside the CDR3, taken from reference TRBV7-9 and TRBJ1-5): DTGVSQNPRHKITKRGQNVTFRCDPISEHNRLYWYRQTLGQGPEFLTYFQNEAQLEKSRLLSDRFSAERPKGSFSTLEIQRTEQGDSAMYLCASRGGGGQRLSNQPQHFGDGTRLSIL.

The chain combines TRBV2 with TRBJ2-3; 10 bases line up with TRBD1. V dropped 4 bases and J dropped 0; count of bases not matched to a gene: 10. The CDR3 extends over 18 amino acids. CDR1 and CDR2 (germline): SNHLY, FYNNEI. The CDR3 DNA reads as TGTGCCAGCAGTGGGGGGACAGGGGTCTTTCCTAGCACAGATACGCAGTATTTT. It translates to CASSGGTGVFPSTDTQYF.

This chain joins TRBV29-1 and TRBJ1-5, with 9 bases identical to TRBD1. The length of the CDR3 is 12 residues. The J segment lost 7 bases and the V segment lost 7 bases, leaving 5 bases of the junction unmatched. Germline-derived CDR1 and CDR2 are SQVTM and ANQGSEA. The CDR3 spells CSAAGQGQPQHF. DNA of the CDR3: TGCAGCGCCGCGGGACAGGGCCAGCCCCAGCATTTT.

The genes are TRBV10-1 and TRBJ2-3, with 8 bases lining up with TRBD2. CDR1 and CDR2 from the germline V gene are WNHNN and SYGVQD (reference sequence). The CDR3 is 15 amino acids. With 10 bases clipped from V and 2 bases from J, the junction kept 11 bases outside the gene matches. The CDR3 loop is CATLEREFDTDTQYF. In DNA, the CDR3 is TGCGCCACTCTGGAGCGGGAGTTTGACACAGATACGCAGTATTTT.

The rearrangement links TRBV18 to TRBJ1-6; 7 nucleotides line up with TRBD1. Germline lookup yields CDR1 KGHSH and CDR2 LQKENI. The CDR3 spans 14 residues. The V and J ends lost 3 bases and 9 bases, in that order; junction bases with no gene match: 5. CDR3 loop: CASSPGTAGSPLHF. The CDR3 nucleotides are TGTGCCAGCTCACCCGGGACAGCGGGTTCACCCCTCCACTTT. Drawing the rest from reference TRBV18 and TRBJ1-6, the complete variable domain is NAGVMQNPRHLVRRRGQEARLRCSPMKGHSHVYWYRQLPEEGLKFMVYLQKENIIDESGMPKERFSAEFPKEGPSILRIQQVVRGDSAAYFCASSPGTAGSPLHFGNGTRLTVT.

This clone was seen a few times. The chain's CDR3 is CASSLLTGGNQPQHF. The CDR3 DNA sequence: TGTGCCAGCAGTTTATTGACAGGGGGCAATCAGCCCCAGCATTTT. The chain has TRBV28 and TRBJ1-5; 8 bases map to TRBD1. Germline lookup yields CDR1 MDHEN and CDR2 SYDVKM. The junction had 1 base not matched to a gene; V was cut back by 1 base and J by 2 bases. The CDR3 has 15 residues.

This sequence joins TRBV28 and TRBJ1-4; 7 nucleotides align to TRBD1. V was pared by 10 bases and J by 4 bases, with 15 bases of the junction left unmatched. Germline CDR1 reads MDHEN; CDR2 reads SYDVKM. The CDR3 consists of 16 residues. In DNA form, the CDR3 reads TGTGCCACCAGCAGGACAGGAGGGGGGATTAATGAAAAACTGTTTTTT. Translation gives CATSRTGGGINEKLFF.